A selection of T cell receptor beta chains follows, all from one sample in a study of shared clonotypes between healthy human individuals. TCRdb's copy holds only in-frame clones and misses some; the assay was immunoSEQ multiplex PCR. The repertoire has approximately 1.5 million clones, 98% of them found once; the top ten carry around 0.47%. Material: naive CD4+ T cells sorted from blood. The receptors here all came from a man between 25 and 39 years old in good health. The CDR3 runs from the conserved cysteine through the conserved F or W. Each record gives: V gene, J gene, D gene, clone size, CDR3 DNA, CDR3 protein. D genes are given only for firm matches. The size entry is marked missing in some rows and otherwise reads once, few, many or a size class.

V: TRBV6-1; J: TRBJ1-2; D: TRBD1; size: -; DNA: TGTGCCAGCAGTGAAAGAGGACAGGGGGGCACCTTC; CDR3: CASSERGQGGTF
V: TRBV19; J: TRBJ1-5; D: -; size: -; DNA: TGTGCCAGTAGTTGGCTGGCAACAGCCGCCAACGGGGGCAATCAGCCCCAGCATTTT; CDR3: CASSWLATAANGGNQPQHF
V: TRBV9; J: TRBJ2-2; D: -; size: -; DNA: TGTGCCAGCAGCGTATTGGGAGAGACCGGGGAGCTGTTTTTT; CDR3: CASSVLGETGELFF
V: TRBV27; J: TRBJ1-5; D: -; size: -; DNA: TGTGCCAGCAGTTTTCGGGGCCCGGGTCAGCCCCAGCATTTT; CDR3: CASSFRGPGQPQHF
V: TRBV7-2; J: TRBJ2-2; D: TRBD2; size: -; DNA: TGTGCCAGCAGCCTCGGATCTCCCGTACTAGCGGGAGGTTCCGGGGAGCTGTTTTTT; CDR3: CASSLGSPVLAGGSGELFF
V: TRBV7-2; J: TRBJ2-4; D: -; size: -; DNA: TGTGCCAGCAGCTTTGGGACCCAAAACATTCAGTACTTC; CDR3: CASSFGTQNIQYF
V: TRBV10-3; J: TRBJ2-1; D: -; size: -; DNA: TGTGCCATCTCCCTTGGGGACAATGAGCAGTTCTTC; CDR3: CAISLGDNEQFF
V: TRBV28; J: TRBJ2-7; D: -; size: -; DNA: TGTGCCAGCAGTCAACGACAGGTCCAGCTGTACTTC; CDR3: CASSQRQVQLYF
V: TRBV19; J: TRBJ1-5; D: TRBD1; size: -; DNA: TGTGCCAGTAGTACGCAAGGGGGACAGGTGATTAGCAATCAGCCCCAGCATTTT; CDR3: CASSTQGGQVISNQPQHF
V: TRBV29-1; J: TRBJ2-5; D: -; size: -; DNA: TGCAGCGTTACCCCATCAGACCAAGAGACCCAGTACTTC; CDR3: CSVTPSDQETQYF
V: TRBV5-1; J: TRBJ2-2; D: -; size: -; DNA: TGCGCCAGCAGCTCTGCCTTTAAGGAGCTGTTTTTT; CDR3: CASSSAFKELFF
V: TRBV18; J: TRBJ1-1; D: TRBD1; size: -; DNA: TGTGCCAGCTCACCTCGGCAGGGGGCGAACACTGAAGCTTTCTTT; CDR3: CASSPRQGANTEAFF
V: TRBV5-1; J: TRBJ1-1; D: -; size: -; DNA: TGCGCCAGTAATACTGCCCCCGGGAACACTGAAGCTTTCTTT; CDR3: CASNTAPGNTEAFF
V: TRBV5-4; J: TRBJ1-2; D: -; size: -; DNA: TGTGCCAGCAGCTTGCTTGGCACGGATGTCTATGGCTACACCTTC; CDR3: CASSLLGTDVYGYTF
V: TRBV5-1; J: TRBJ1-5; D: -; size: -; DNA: TGCGCCAGCAGCCCTGGATACGGTGATCAGCCCCAGCATTTT; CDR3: CASSPGYGDQPQHF
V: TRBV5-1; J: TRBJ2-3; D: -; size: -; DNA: TGCGCCAGCACCCCCACTCGAAGGTCGGCAGATACGCAGTATTTT; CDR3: CASTPTRRSADTQYF
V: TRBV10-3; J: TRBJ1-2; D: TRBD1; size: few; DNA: TGTGCCATCAGCCAGACAGGGGGTGACTATGGCTACACCTTC; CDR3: CAISQTGGDYGYTF
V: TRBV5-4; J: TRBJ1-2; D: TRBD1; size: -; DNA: TGTGCCAGCAGCTCAGGACAGGGACCCTATGGCTACACCTTC; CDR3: CASSSGQGPYGYTF
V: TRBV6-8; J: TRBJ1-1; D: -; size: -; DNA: TGTGCCAGCATAGGTCACAGTTACATGAACACTGAAGCTTTCTTT; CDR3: CASIGHSYMNTEAFF
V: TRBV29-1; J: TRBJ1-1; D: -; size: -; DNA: TGCAGCGTTGAAGATCCTAGGGGAGGAGAGTCAGCTTTCTTT; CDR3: CSVEDPRGGESAFF
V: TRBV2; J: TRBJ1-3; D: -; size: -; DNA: TGTGCCAGCAGTGTAACCAACTCTGGAAACACCATATATTTT; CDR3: CASSVTNSGNTIYF
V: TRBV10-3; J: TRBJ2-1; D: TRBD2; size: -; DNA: TGTGCCATCAGTGATCCGGGACTAGCGGGAGATGAGACCTACAATGAGCAGTTCTTC; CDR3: CAISDPGLAGDETYNEQFF
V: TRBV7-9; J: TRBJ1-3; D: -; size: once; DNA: TGTGCCAGCACCGCCTGGCGGGGCCTCTCTGGAAACACCATATATTTT; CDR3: CASTAWRGLSGNTIYF
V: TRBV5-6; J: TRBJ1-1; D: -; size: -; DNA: TGTGCCAGCAGCTTGGTAGGGGAGAACACTGAAGCTTTCTTT; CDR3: CASSLVGENTEAFF
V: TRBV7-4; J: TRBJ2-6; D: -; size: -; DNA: TGTGCCAGCAGCTTTCGTGTGGCGTCTGGGGCCAACGTCCTGACTTTC; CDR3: CASSFRVASGANVLTF
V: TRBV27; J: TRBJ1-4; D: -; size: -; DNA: TGTGCCAGCAGTTACTTTCCGGGGGAAAAACTGTTTTTT; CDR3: CASSYFPGEKLFF
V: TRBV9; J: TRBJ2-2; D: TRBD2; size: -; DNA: TGTGCCAGCAGCGTAACCCCCGGTGTGAGCGGGAGAATTGGCGGGGAGCTGTTTTTT; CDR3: CASSVTPGVSGRIGGELFF
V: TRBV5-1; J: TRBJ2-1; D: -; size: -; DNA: TGCGCCAGCAGCTTGTTCCGCAATGAGCAGTTCTTC; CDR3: CASSLFRNEQFF
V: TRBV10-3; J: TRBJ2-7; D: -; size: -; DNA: TGTGCCATCAGTGAACGGCGGGATCTGGGCGAGCAGTACTTC; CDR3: CAISERRDLGEQYF
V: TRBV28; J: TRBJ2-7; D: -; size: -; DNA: TGTGCCAGCAGTTCCGGACAGACTTACGAGCAGTACTTC; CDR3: CASSSGQTYEQYF
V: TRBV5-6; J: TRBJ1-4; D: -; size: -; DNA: TGTGCCAGCAGCTTCGCCCGGTTGGCAACTAATGAAAAACTGTTTTTT; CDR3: CASSFARLATNEKLFF
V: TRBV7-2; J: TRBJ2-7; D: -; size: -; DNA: TGTGCCAGCAGCCCCAGACATTTTTCCTACGAGCAGTACTTC; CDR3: CASSPRHFSYEQYF
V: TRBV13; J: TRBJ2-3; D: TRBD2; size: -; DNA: TGTGCCAGCAGCTTCTTCCGGGGACTAGTAGGGGCAGATACGCAGTATTTT; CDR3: CASSFFRGLVGADTQYF
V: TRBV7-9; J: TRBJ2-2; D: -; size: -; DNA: TGTGCCAGCAGCTTAAGGGAACTTTCCGGGGAGCTGTTTTTT; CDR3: CASSLRELSGELFF
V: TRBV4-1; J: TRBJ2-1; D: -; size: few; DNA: TGCGCCAGCAGCCAAGGTTGGAGGCTGGAGCAGTTCTTC; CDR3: CASSQGWRLEQFF
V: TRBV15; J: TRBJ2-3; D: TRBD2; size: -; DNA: TGTGCCACCAGCAGAGCTGCGGGGGACCGCACAGATACGCAGTATTTT; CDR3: CATSRAAGDRTDTQYF
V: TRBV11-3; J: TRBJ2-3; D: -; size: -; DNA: TGTGCCAGCAGCTTAGATAGCACAGATACGCAGTATTTT; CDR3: CASSLDSTDTQYF
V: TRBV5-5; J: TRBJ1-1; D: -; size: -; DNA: TGTGCCAGCAGCCCTGACGGTGGCACTGAAGCTTTCTTT; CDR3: CASSPDGGTEAFF